The table lists the clone carrying this T cell receptor (beta chain) with a few counts. Its cognate antigen is unknown. TCRdb independently ran MiXCR on the 5' RACE reads; one entry per CDR3 protein. Of 690,000 or so distinct CDR3 sequences in the sample, approximately 6.1% were seen once. This sample is part of a study of identical twins. This CDR3 has 14 residues. From germline, CDR1 is SGHRS and CDR2 YFSETQ. V lost 0 bases and J lost 5, with 11 bases in between. Regarding the study as a whole: Beta clonotypes that were abundant in cord blood contained fewer insertions, a pattern absent from memory repertoires.

The source material was naive T cells sorted from blood. The TCR was taken from a man between 18 and 35 years old in good health. V and J are TRBV5-1 and TRBJ2-5; D is undetermined. The CDR3 region is CASSLVGMQETQYF. In DNA form, the CDR3 reads TGCGCCAGCAGCTTGGTTGGGATGCAGGAGACCCAGTACTTC.